These 13 T cell receptor beta chains originate from one sample sequenced in a study of T cells after posttransplantation cyclophosphamide. Cyclophosphamide on days +3 and +4 followed busulfan-fludarabine conditioning and a marrow graft. Using immunoSEQ multiplex PCR, the repertoire was profiled, and TCRdb retains in-frame clones only, with some absent. Observed in the sample are 15,000 to 20,000 clones, none of them singletons. The sequenced sample was PBMCs, obtained after allogeneic stem cell transplant with posttransplant cyclophosphamide. The receptors were gathered from a female patient in her 30s who received an allogeneic stem cell transplant from a related donor, was CMV-positive, and had no GVHD. Among the T cells, some may be from the graft donor.

This clone was recorded at least ten times. The rearrangement joins TRBV18 to TRBJ2-1; 14 bases are shared with TRBD2. Trimming at V came to 1 base and at J to 10 bases, leaving 6 bases not matched to a gene. In germline, CDR1 is KGHSH, CDR2 LQKENI. This CDR3 contains 16 residues. CDR3 loop: CASSPLPGLAGVEQFF. CDR3 coding DNA: TGTGCCAGCTCACCACTCCCGGGACTAGCGGGAGTGGAGCAGTTCTTC.

A few counts support this clone. A clone one base away is much larger, so this may be a read error. The rearrangement uses TRBV5-5 and TRBJ2-7; a possible D gene is TRBD2 (5 bases). CDR3 length: 14 amino acids. V gave up 4 bases and J gave up 2 bases, with 13 bases separating them. From germline, CDR1 is SGHKS and CDR2 YYEKEE (reference sequence). The CDR3 bases are TGTGCCAGCAGCAGTACAGAGGGTACCTACGAGCAGTACTTC. Protein: CASSSTEGTYEQYF.

The table lists this clone with many counts. This chain uses TRBV6-6 with TRBJ1-5; D gene unclear. The CDR3 runs 14 residues. CDR1 and CDR2 (germline): MNHNY, SVGAGI (reference sequence). Trimming stripped 7 bases from V and 6 bases from J, with 16 bases between. The CDR3 DNA reads TGTGCCAGCAACACGGGAGGGCCGGGTCAGCCCCAGCATTTT. Translated, it gives CASNTGGPGQPQHF.

This clone was detected many times. The chain carries TRBV19 and TRBJ2-7; 7 bases match TRBD1. Germline-derived CDR1 and CDR2 are LNHDA and SQIVND (reference sequence). There are 15 residues in the CDR3. The V gene end was trimmed by 3 bases and the J gene end by 0 bases; junction bases not matched to a gene: 5. The CDR3 region is CASSILGQDSYEQYF. In nucleotides, the CDR3 is TGTGCCAGTAGTATCCTCGGACAGGACTCCTACGAGCAGTACTTC.

This clone has a count of ten or more. The rearrangement links TRBV4-2 to TRBJ2-1; possibly TRBD2 for D (6 bases). This CDR3 contains 17 residues. Deletions cut 0 bases from V and 6 bases from J, with 18 bases between. CDR1 LGHNA and CDR2 YNFKEQ come from the germline V gene. CDR3 coding DNA: TGTGCCAGCAGCCAAGAGGGTGGAGGGAGGCGCCTCAATGAGCAGTTCTTC. This gives the protein CASSQEGGGRRLNEQFF.

This clone was observed at least ten times. The genes are TRBV19 and TRBJ2-1, with D perhaps TRBD1 (6 bases). The V gene lost 3 bases and the J gene lost 9 bases, with 12 bases spanning the gap. This CDR3 spans 13 amino acids. Germline loops: CDR1 LNHDA, CDR2 SQIVND (reference sequence). Written as DNA, the CDR3 is TGTGCCAGTAGTATTAGTCTAGGGGGTGAGCAGTTCTTC. Its protein product is CASSISLGGEQFF. The full variable domain, completed using reference TRBV19 and TRBJ2-1, is DGGITQSPKYLFRKEGQNVTLSCEQNLNHDAMYWYRQDPGQGLRLIYYSQIVNDFQKGDIAEGYSVSREKKESFPLTVTSAQKNPTAFYLCASSISLGGEQFFGPGTRLTVL.

This clone was observed at least ten times. The chain recombines TRBV28 with TRBJ2-7, with D unclear. The V gene's germline CDR1 is MDHEN and CDR2 SYDVKM. The V gene lost 3 bases and the J gene lost 0 bases, with 9 bases spanning the gap. The CDR3 loop spans 14 amino acids. In nucleotides, the CDR3 is TGTGCCAGCAGTTTTCGTGTCCCCTCCTACGAGCAGTACTTC. Its protein product is CASSFRVPSYEQYF.

This clone was counted ten times or more. This chain uses TRBV27 with TRBJ1-4; TRBD1 agrees at 9 bases. The CDR3 contains 14 residues. Trimming removed 5 bases from V and 8 bases from J; junction bases left unmatched: 6. CDR1 is MNHEY and CDR2 is SMNVEV in the germline V gene (reference sequence). The CDR3 DNA reads TGTGCCAGCAGTAAGACAGGGGGAGGCGAAAAACTGTTTTTT. Encoded protein: CASSKTGGGEKLFF.

This clone came up many times. V is TRBV10-3 and J is TRBJ2-3; 13 bases are a match to TRBD2. This CDR3 spans 18 amino acids. With 6 bases clipped from V and 0 bases from J, the junction kept 9 bases outside the gene matches. Germline CDR1 is ENHRY and CDR2 is SYGVKD. CDR3: CAISLGLAGKTSTDTQYF. The CDR3 nucleotides are TGTGCCATCAGCCTGGGACTAGCGGGAAAGACGAGCACAGATACGCAGTATTTT.

This clone was picked up many times. J is TRBJ2-3 and V is TRBV19; 12 nucleotides align to TRBD2. Germline V gene data show CDR1 as LNHDA and CDR2 as SQIVND (reference sequence). With 6 bases clipped from V and 5 bases from J, the junction kept 3 bases outside the gene matches. The CDR3 sequence is 14 residues long. CDR3 in DNA: TGTGCCAGTAGCGGACTAGCGGGAAAAGATACGCAGTATTTT. Its translation: CASSGLAGKDTQYF.

This clone was seen ten or more times. The chain recombines TRBV30 with TRBJ2-7; unclear D gene. The V and J ends lost 8 bases and 3 bases respectively, with 14 bases between them. The CDR3 length is 12 residues. The germline gives CDR1 GTSNPN, CDR2 SVGIG (reference sequence). The CDR3 DNA sequence: TGTGCCCTCGTCAGCCAGCGCTACGAGCAGTACTTC. It specifies CALVSQRYEQYF.

This clone showed up many times. DNA for the CDR3: TGTGCCAGCAGCTTATTGGGGAGCCAAGAGACCCAGTACTTC. Translated: CASSLLGSQETQYF. The chain combines TRBV7-7 with TRBJ2-5, with D perhaps TRBD2 (5 bases). This CDR3 spans 14 amino acids. Per the germline V gene, CDR1 is SSHAT and CDR2 is FNYEAQ (reference sequence). V was shortened by 2 bases and J by 1 base, with 8 bases between the two germline ends.

This clone was seen at least ten times. The genes are TRBV15 and TRBJ2-3, with 8 bases fitting TRBD2. V lost 6 bases, J lost 0 bases, and 14 bases stayed unmatched. The CDR3 sequence is 18 residues long. In germline, CDR1 is LNHNV, CDR2 YYDKDF (reference sequence). For the CDR3, the DNA is TGTGCCACCAGGCCCGATTGGGCGGGAGGTTGGAGCACAGATACGCAGTATTTT. Protein: CATRPDWAGGWSTDTQYF.